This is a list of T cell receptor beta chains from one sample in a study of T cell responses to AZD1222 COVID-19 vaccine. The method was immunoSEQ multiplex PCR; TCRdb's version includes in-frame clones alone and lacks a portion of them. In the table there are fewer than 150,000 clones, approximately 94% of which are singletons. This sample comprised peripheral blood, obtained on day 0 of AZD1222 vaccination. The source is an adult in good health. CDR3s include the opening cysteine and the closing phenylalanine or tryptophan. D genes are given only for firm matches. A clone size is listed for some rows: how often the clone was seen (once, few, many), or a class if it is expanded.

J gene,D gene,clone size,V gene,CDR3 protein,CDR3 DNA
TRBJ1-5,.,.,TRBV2,CASSGGENQPQHF,TGTGCCAGCAGTGGGGGAGAGAATCAGCCCCAGCATTTT
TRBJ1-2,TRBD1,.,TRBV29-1,CSVATGQGNYGYTF,TGCAGCGTAGCAACGGGACAGGGGAACTATGGCTACACCTTC
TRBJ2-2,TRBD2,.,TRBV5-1,CASSLGLAANTGELFF,TGCGCCAGCAGCTTGGGACTAGCGGCGAACACCGGGGAGCTGTTTTTT
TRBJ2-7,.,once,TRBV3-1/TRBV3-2,CASSGTGTYEQYF,TGTGCCAGCAGCGGGACCGGTACCTACGAGCAGTACTTC
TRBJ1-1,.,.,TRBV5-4,CASSPGGDTEAFF,TGTGCCAGCAGCCCCGGGGGGGACACTGAAGCTTTCTTT
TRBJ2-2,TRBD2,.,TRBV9,CASTVGLAGAYTGELFF,TGTGCCAGCACCGTTGGGCTAGCGGGAGCCTATACCGGGGAGCTGTTTTTT
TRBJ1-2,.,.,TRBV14,CASSQVGGGSYGYTF,TGTGCCAGCAGCCAAGTGGGGGGCGGGAGCTATGGCTACACCTTC
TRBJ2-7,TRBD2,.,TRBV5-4,CASSGGTSGSREQYF,TGTGCCAGCAGCGGAGGGACTAGCGGGAGTAGGGAGCAGTACTTC
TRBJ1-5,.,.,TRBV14,CASSQAITGPQHF,TGTGCCAGCAGCCAAGCCATTACAGGACCCCAGCATTTT
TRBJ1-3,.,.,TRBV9,CASSVATAGSGNTIYF,TGTGCCAGCAGCGTAGCCACGGCGGGCTCTGGAAACACCATATATTTT
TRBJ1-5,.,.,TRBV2,CASSVRQGLSQPQHF,TGTGCCAGCAGTGTCCGGCAGGGGCTAAGTCAGCCCCAGCATTTT
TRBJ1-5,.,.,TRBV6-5,CASSSGAGGSNQPQHF,TGTGCCAGCAGTTCGGGGGCCGGTGGCAGCAATCAGCCCCAGCATTTT
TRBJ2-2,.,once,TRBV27,CASSSSGVGHGELFF,TGTGCCAGCAGTTCCTCCGGGGTGGGGCACGGGGAGCTGTTTTTT
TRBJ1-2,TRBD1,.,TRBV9,CASSGQGTGGYTF,TGTGCCAGCAGCGGACAGGGGACCGGCGGCTACACCTTC
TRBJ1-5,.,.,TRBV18,CASSPGQPNQPQHF,TGTGCCAGCTCACCAGGACAGCCCAATCAGCCCCAGCATTTT
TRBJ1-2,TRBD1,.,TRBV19,CASSTTGWGANYGYTF,TGTGCCAGTAGTACGACAGGGTGGGGAGCTAACTATGGCTACACCTTC
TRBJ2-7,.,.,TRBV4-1,CASSRLSEGLAYEQYF,TGCGCCAGCAGCCGACTATCGGAAGGACTGGCCTACGAGCAGTACTTC
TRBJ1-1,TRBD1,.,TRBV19,CASSTTGTVGAFF,TGTGCCAGTAGTACCACTGGGACAGTAGGAGCTTTCTTT
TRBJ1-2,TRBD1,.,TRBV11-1,CASSKTTGNYGYTF,TGTGCCAGCAGCAAAACGACAGGGAACTATGGCTACACCTTC
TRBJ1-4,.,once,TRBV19,CASTSGGNNEKLFF,TGTGCCAGTACCTCCGGGGGGAATAATGAAAAACTGTTTTTT
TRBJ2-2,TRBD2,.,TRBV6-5,CASSLLAGDTGELFF,TGTGCCAGCAGTTTGCTAGCGGGAGACACCGGGGAGCTGTTTTTT
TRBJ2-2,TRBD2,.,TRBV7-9,CASSSLAGVNTGELFF,TGTGCCAGCAGCTCCCTAGCGGGAGTCAACACCGGGGAGCTGTTTTTT
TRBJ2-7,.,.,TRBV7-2,CASSLGGDTEQYF,TGTGCCAGCAGCTTAGGGGGAGACACCGAGCAGTACTTC
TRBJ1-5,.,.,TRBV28,CASESPGGQHF,TGTGCCAGCGAAAGCCCGGGGGGCCAGCATTTT
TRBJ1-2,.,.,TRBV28,CASGSAAMYGYTF,TGTGCCAGCGGCTCCGCGGCCATGTATGGCTACACCTTC
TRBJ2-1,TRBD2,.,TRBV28,CASISTGTSDYNEQFF,TGTGCCAGCATCTCGACCGGGACTAGCGACTACAATGAGCAGTTCTTC
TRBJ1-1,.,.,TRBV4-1,CASSQALGGLSNTEAFF,TGCGCCAGCAGCCAAGCCTTAGGAGGGCTTTCGAACACTGAAGCTTTCTTT
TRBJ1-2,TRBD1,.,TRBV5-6,CASRKGAYGGYTF,TGTGCCAGCAGAAAGGGGGCTTACGGTGGCTACACCTTC
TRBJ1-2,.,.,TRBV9,CASSVDSSQGRYGYTF,TGTGCCAGCAGCGTAGATTCGTCCCAGGGCCGATATGGCTACACCTTC
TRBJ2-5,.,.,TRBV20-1,CSARDQETQYF,TGCAGTGCTAGGGACCAAGAGACCCAGTACTTC